This T cell receptor (beta chain) was sequenced for a study of regulatory T cells in long-lasting Graves disease (dated by TCRdb to about 2021). Regarding the study in general: To count as having persistent Graves' disease, a patient had to have received antithyroid drug treatment for over 5 years with TSH receptor autoantibodies remaining persistently positive. Antithyroid drugs had been taken for about 9.7 years on average by persistent Graves' disease patients in the clinical cohort. The study took place in China and was registered as a clinical trial. A total of 33 samples underwent TCR sequencing: about 13 from persistent and roughly 20 from newly diagnosed Graves' disease patients. Persistent Graves' disease patients were compared with newly diagnosed Graves' disease patients by peripheral blood TCR sequencing and RNA sequencing. The research as a whole found: Preferential use of TRBV28, TRBJ1-2 and TRBJ2-5 was observed in persistent disease, whereas TRBV20-1 and TRBJ2-1 were favored in newly diagnosed disease. Because the primary lesion, thyroid tissue, could not be accessed, the study looked at peripheral blood alone. Persistent patients shared more public clonotypes among themselves (over 2,500) than newly diagnosed patients did (approximately 870). The small sample size was acknowledged by the authors as a limitation that may reduce accuracy. Persistent Graves' disease patients showed lower TCR Shannon entropy and fewer highly expanded clones than newly diagnosed patients, suggesting clonal expansion. Only the TCR beta chain was sequenced and analyzed.

The method was multiplex PCR. Sequencing relied on an Illumina HiSeq 4000. TCR beta libraries were built with iRepertoire HTBI primers and Arm-PCR amplification of CDR3 regions. Before sequencing, the PCR products went through gel purification. The original methods were these. A total of some 65 TRBV and some 15 TRBJ segments were identified across samples and were used for gene usage analysis of CDR3 amino acid clonotypes. COPE and FqMerger were used to merge the filtered high-quality paired reads into contigs. Contigs were aligned with BLAST to IMGT TRBV, TRBD and TRBJ reference genes, and CDR3 was defined per IMGT. Any clonotype with a frequency above 0.1% was classified as a highly expanded clone. Shannon entropy was used to measure repertoire diversity, and the Gini coefficient was used to measure V-J evenness. A clonotype was considered public if more than one individual shared it. TCRdb's own reprocessing of the public reads used fastp at Q25 and MiXCR and kept productive beta chains. Rows merge per CDR3 protein into single entries with the most common DNA and genes. These V and J calls are TCRdb output, not the study's own analysis. The sample contains roughly 700,000 distinct CDR3 sequences, around 30% of them found a single time. About two fifths of the sample is taken by the ten largest.

This clonotype was detected ten times or more. Its antigen has not been determined. No much larger clonotype is one base removed from it; base qualities were not supplied. The sample's time point label, in plain terms: persistent/refractory GD, antithyroid drugs over 5 years with positive TRAb. For both TCR sequencing and RNA sequencing, RNA was extracted from PBMCs in TRIzol. The diagnosis of Graves' disease was made according to American Thyroid Association guidelines. Recruitment of patients was carried out at an endocrinology department in Xi'an, China. Each patient gave 9 to 10 milliliters of peripheral blood, collected in an EDTA anticoagulant tube. Ficoll Paque Plus density gradient separation was used to isolate PBMCs, and no additional T cell sorting was done. An Agilent 2100 Bioanalyzer and agarose gel were used to assess RNA quality, and a NanoDrop 2000 was used to measure RNA concentration.

The junction shows trimming of 3 bases on V and 7 bases on J, and the gene matches do not reach 7 bases of it. Measured from the cysteine to the phenylalanine, the CDR3 is 14 residues long. The retained sequence is limited to the CDR3, 42 bases, with the frame set at the first base. Per the germline V gene, MNHNS is the CDR1 and SASEGT is the CDR2. The chain employs TRBV6-1 and TRBJ1-2, with 8 central nucleotides matching TRBD1. The receptor's source is a female donor with Graves disease. This material consisted of peripheral blood mononuclear cells (PBMCs), taken when the disease was refractory, from a patient treated with antithyroid drugs. CDR3 protein: CASSDVQGAVGYTF. The nucleotide sequence reads as follows: TGTGCCAGCAGTGATGTGCAGGGGGCTGTTGGCTACACCTTC.